This T cell receptor beta chain is drawn from a study of cytomegalovirus exposure and HLA in healthy donors (dated by TCRdb to about 2017). Regarding the complete study: According to an earlier analysis of a few hundred of the donors, about 170 million T cells yielded 95 million to 140 million unique TCR beta sequences and more than 250 Gb of sequence data. Typing coverage differed by locus: A, B, C, DRB1 and DQB1 were typed in roughly 620-640 donors, DQA1 in about 500, DPA1 in nearly 610, and DPB1 in 450 to 480. All discovery cohort repertoires had been generated on a single sequencing platform. A later analysis re-examined previously published TCR beta repertoires from 610 or so donors and added high-resolution HLA genotyping to investigate patterns of TCR occurrence. The T cell repertoires of around 670 subjects were profiled by immunosequencing and related to cytomegalovirus serostatus. On average, approximately 250,000 unique TCR beta nucleotide sequences were sequenced per donor among 398 genotyped donors of the cohort, with around 19% of those sequences being non-productive. An early release covering 500 to 750 HLA-typed donors comprised around 300 gigabases of sequencing data and tens of millions of unique TCR sequences. To predict cytomegalovirus infection status, the study brought together high-throughput TCR immunosequencing, statistical association of individual TCRs with disease status, and machine learning. Class I and class II HLA loci were covered by the typing at four-digit resolution. In a later genetic analysis, genome-wide SNP genotypes for about three fifths of the roughly 670 donors were used, and that subset was treated as a discovery cohort. In an earlier analysis of roughly 540 of the donors, high-throughput TCR beta sequencing was used to judge whether each TCR beta V gene segment behaved as functional or pseudogenic. The study was designed to test whether signatures of past pathogen exposure could be identified by cataloging public T cell receptors. Rather than using new phenotypic data, the later analysis identified candidate immune exposures from TCR beta sequences and from how often those sequences occurred across donors. Besides the first cohort of around 700 subjects, a separate validation cohort made up of roughly 120 different subjects was used. Donor age, sex, ethnicity and CMV serostatus were compiled alongside the repertoire data. Among the roughly 370 genotyped donors, more than 70% belonged to the genetic ancestry cluster associated with self-reported Caucasian donors. Four to six DR-DQ haplotypes were handled as single units for association and clustering, since linkage in the cohort was strong. Paper-wide results and their limitations: In this cohort, only TCR beta chains were sequenced, and detectable features were limited by the absence of alpha or paired-chain data. The study listed 150 to 200 TCR beta chains as associated with cytomegalovirus. While some public TCRs were present in many individuals, most TCR sequences turned up only very rarely across donors. Some IMGT-functional V segments, including TRBV6-2 and TRBV6-3, could not be distinguished by the 87-base-pair reads and were therefore excluded. Because some donors lacked HLA typing at each locus, the association tests relied only on the typed subset. According to a later analysis, parvovirus B19, influenza, CMV and Epstein-Barr virus appeared linked to several top co-occurrence clusters. Correlated functional status among segregating V segments might reflect linkage disequilibrium, but an unknown experimental factor could not be ruled out. A further reported finding was that TCR beta sequences accurately predicted the HLA-A and HLA-B alleles for most subjects in the first cohort. According to a later analysis, TCR association rates differed among HLA loci, with DRB1 alleles showing the most associated TCRs and HLA-C alleles showing the fewest. It was suggested by the authors that the approach could potentially be generalized to other disease states and immunological phenotypes. An earlier analysis of approximately 600 of the donors showed that most TCR beta V segments appeared in productive rearrangements either about 90% or about 30% of the time, which broadly matched IMGT annotations. Specific HLA alleles were associated with 15,000 to 20,000 TCR beta sequences at a false discovery rate of 0.05 in a later analysis. Compared with equally common non-associated chains, HLA-associated TCR beta chains in a later analysis were more clonally expanded and had lower generation probabilities. According to a later analysis, most CMV-associated TCR beta chains appeared to be HLA-restricted, and the HLA associations seemed to be driven largely by CMV exposure. According to a later genetic analysis, donors in an Asian-associated ancestry cluster had fewer N-insertions in productive TCRs than the approximately 670-donor mean. The only immune exposure information available for the cohort was CMV serostatus. The classifier was reported to diagnose cytomegalovirus status with high specificity and sensitivity in both the original cohort and the validation cohort. In vitro tests confirmed that a few of the cytomegalovirus-associated TCR beta chains recognize cytomegalovirus antigens. A cluster of highly shared sequence variants was judged likely to represent a technical artifact of the sequencing pipeline. A later genetic analysis associated a missense DCLRE1C variant with V-gene and J-gene trimming of TCR beta chains, and an independent cohort replicated the association. When HLA alleles, especially DR and DQ, strongly co-occurred, attributing TCR associations to individual alleles was difficult. Because counts were too low, under 20 rarely observed V segments, including chromosome 9 orphons, were left out of the earlier analysis of several hundred of the donors. Presence/absence analyses assumed roughly uniform sequencing depth across donors, an assumption that may not hold.

In total, roughly 670 healthy bone marrow donors made up the cohort. At the time of sampling, all cohort members were nominally healthy, though unrecorded immune exposures were likely present. The donor tested CMV seropositive, placing the donor among the approximately 290 seropositive members of the cohort. A peripheral blood sample was provided by each donor, and peripheral blood mononuclear cells were used for TCR beta sequencing. Genomic DNA extraction from the blood cell samples was performed with the Qiagen DNeasy Blood Extraction Kit. A remark on this clone: Its antigen specificity is not known. There are no base qualities to consult, and no much larger clone falls within one base.

The junction shows trimming of 5 bases on V and 2 bases on J, and the gene matches do not reach 8 bases of it. CDR1 LNHDA and CDR2 SQIVND were looked up in the germline V gene (reference sequence). Its CDR3 holds 15 amino acids, cysteine through phenylalanine. Only the CDR3 region is kept as DNA, spanning 45 bases read in frame from base 1. The library was built by means of the immunoSEQ multiplex PCR assay. For the multiplex PCR, a mixture combining 60 forward primers for TCR Vbeta segments and 13 reverse primers for TCR Jbeta segments was used. The CDR3 region of rearranged TCR beta genes was amplified from genomic DNA by a multiplex PCR assay. Amplified TCR beta libraries were sequenced as 87-base-pair reads on the Illumina HiSeq System. The authors' pipeline ran thus. A later analysis counted about 76 million unique TCR beta chains across the 500 to 850 repertoires, and roughly 9.9 million of these chains were shared by at least two donors. Raw reads were error-corrected and collapsed into unique sequences with a nearest-neighbor algorithm that merged closely related sequences to remove PCR and sequencing errors. Alignment of CDR3 sequences to IMGT reference sequences was used to assign V, D and J gene segments. For a sequence to be retained, at least a six-nucleotide match to both a V gene segment and a J gene segment was required. Rearrangements were called productive when the CDR3 lacked stop codons and stayed in frame with V and J; all others were non-productive. CDR3 was defined by IMGT convention, running from the second conserved V-encoded cysteine to the conserved J-encoded phenylalanine. The earlier analysis of roughly 590 of the donors excluded sequences that lacked an unambiguous match to a single V gene segment. In an earlier analysis of a few hundred of the donors, V segments were called functional above 56.7% productive rearrangements and were called segregating when the between-donor standard deviation exceeded 5%. A statistical classification framework was built to diagnose cytomegalovirus status from the catalog of TCR beta chain sequences. A later analysis assigned V and J genes by comparing TCR nucleotide sequences with IMGT/GENE-DB human TR gene sequences. Using the TCRdist pipeline, a later analysis assigned CDR3 sequences along with most-parsimonious VDJ recombination scenarios. A later analysis defined each TCR beta chain by its CDR3 amino acid sequence plus V-gene family, and excluded reads lacking a unique V-gene family. As a way to deal with suspected cross-contamination and a sequencing artifact, a later analysis dropped 450 to 700 nucleotide sequences that were highly shared and had low generation probability. In a later analysis, a clonal expansion index for each public chain was calculated from normalized within-repertoire ranks of inferred template counts. In a later analysis, generation probabilities were computed using a VDJ recombination model fitted to out-of-frame rearrangements, and the results were checked against IGoR. In a later analysis, hypergeometric tests were used to score TCR-TCR, TCR-HLA and TCR-CMV co-occurrence, with a repertoire-size bias correction applied to TCR pairs. A later analysis estimated false discovery rates by permuting HLA or CMV assignments 20 times. In a later analysis, co-occurring TCRs were grouped with DBSCAN, and TCRdist sequence similarity was added when clustering was performed within HLA-allele-positive subsets. Repertoires with fewer than 30,000 or more than 120,000 public chains, plus five repertoires with anomalous nucleotide sharing, were excluded from co-occurrence clustering. TCRdb limited this immuneACCESS table to in-frame rearrangements with V and J called. A share of clones is missing; checked studies link under half to unresolved V genes, and the rest is unexplained. From that table come the V and J calls and clone size; the DNA was used to work out D and trimming. The sample table holds about 240,000 clones, of which roughly four fifths were seen once. Jointly, the top ten make up around 8.6% of the sample.

The receptor comes from a woman aged 60-75 years in good health and CMV-seropositive. The chain is encoded by TRBV19 joined to TRBJ1-1; the junction holds 7 bases that match TRBD1. Sequencing was done on a sample of PBMCs. The CDR3 sequence is CASSRSGTANTEAFF. The DNA sequence follows: TGTGCCAGTAGTCGATCCGGGACAGCCAACACTGAAGCTTTCTTT.